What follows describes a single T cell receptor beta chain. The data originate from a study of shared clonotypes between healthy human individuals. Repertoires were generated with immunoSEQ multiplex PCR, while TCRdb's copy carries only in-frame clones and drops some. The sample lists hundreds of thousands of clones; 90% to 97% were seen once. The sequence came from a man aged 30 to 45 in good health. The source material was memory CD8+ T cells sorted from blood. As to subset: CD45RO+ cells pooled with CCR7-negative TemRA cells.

The DNA for the CDR3 is TGTGCCAGTAGTATAACCGGGACAAGGGAGACCCAGTACTTC. Its protein is CASSITGTRETQYF. The gene calls are TRBV19 and TRBJ2-5; a possible D gene is TRBD1 (6 bases). The CDR3 is made up of 14 amino acids. Germline V gene data show CDR1 as LNHDA and CDR2 as SQIVND (reference sequence). V shed 2 bases and J shed 5 bases, with 12 bases lying between them.